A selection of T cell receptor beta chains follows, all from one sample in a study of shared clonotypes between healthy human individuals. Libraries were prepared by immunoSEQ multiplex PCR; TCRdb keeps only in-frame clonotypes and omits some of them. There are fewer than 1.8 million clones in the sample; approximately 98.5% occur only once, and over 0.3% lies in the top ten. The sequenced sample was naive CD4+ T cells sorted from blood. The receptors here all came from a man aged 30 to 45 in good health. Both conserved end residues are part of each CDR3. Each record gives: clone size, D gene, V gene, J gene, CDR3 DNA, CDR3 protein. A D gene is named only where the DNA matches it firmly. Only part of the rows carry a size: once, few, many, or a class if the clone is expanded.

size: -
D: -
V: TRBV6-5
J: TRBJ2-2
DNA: TGTGCCAGCACCAACACCTACCCCGACGGAGAGCTGTTTTTT
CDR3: CASTNTYPDGELFF

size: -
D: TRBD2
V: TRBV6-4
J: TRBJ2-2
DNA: TGTGCCAGCAGTGACTCGGGACTAGCGGGAGACGGGGAGCTGTTTTTT
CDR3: CASSDSGLAGDGELFF

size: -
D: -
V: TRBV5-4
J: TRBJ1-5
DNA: TGTGCCAGCAGCCTGGAGGGGTTCTCCCAGCCCCAGCATTTT
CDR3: CASSLEGFSQPQHF

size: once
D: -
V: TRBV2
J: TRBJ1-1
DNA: TGTGCCAGCAGTGTGACAGGATTTACTGAAGCTTTCTTT
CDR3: CASSVTGFTEAFF

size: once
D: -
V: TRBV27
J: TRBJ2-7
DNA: TGTGCCAGCAGTGGTCCTTGGGCGGAGTACTTC
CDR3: CASSGPWAEYF

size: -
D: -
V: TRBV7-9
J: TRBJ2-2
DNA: TGTGCCAGCAGCCCATGGGTCGGGGAGCTGTTTTTT
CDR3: CASSPWVGELFF

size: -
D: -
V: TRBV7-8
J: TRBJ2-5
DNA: TGTGCCAGCAGCTTATTCGGCAGGGGGGTTCAAGAGACCCAGTACTTC
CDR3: CASSLFGRGVQETQYF

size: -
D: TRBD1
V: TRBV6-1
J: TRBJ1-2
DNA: TGTGCCAGCAGTGAACAGGGGGACTATGGCTACACCTTC
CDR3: CASSEQGDYGYTF

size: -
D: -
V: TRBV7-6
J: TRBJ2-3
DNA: TGTGCCAGCAGCCCAGGTGGGGGCCAGGTCAGAGATACGCAGTATTTT
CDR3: CASSPGGGQVRDTQYF

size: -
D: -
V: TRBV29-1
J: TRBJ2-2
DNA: TGCAGCGTCAAGTCGAACACCGGGGAGCTGTTTTTT
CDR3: CSVKSNTGELFF

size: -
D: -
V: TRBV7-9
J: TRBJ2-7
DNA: TGTGCCAGCAGCGAGAGACGGGGGCCACCCTACGAGCAGTACTTC
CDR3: CASSERRGPPYEQYF

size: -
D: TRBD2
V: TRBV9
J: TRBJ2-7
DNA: TGTGCCAGCAGCGTAAGCGCTAGCGGTTGGAGCTCCTACGAGCAGTACTTC
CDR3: CASSVSASGWSSYEQYF

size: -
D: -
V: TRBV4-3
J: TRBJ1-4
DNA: TGCGCCAGCAGCCAAGAATCCAGGGGTGGCGAAAAACTGTTTTTT
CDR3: CASSQESRGGEKLFF

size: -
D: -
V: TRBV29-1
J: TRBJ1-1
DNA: TGCAGCGTGTCAGGACCAAAGAACACTGAAGCTTTCTTT
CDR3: CSVSGPKNTEAFF

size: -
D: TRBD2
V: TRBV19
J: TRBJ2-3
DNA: TGTGCCAGTAACGTCCTAGCGGGACGCACAGATACGCAGTATTTT
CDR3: CASNVLAGRTDTQYF

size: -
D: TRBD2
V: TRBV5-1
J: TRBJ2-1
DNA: TGCGCCAGCAGCTTGGAAACTAGCGGGAGATCCTACAATGAGCAGTTCTTC
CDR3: CASSLETSGRSYNEQFF

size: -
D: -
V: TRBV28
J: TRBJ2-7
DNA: TGTGCCAGCAGTTCTGATCTGTGGCGGGATGGCTCCTACGAGCAGTACTTC
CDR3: CASSSDLWRDGSYEQYF

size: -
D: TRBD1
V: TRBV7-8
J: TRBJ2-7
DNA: TGTGCCAGCAGCATACGAACTTTCCGGGACAGTTACGAGCAGTACTTC
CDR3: CASSIRTFRDSYEQYF

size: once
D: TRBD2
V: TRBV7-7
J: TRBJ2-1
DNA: TGTGCTAGCAGCTTAGACCCTAGCGGCAATGAGCAGTTCTTC
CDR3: CASSLDPSGNEQFF

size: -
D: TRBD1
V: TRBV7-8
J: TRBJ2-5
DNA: TGTGCCAGCAGGGTCAGGGGGATGAGAGAGACCCAGTACTTC
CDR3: CASRVRGMRETQYF

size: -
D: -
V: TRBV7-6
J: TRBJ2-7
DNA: TGTGCCAGCAGCTTAGCACCCGCGAGCTCCTACGAGCAGTACTTC
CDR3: CASSLAPASSYEQYF

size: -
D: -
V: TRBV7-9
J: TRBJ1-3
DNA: TGTGCCAGCAGCTCGGACAGCTCTGGAAACACCATATATTTT
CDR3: CASSSDSSGNTIYF

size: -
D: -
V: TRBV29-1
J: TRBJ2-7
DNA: TGCAGCGTTGAGATTGGTAGCGGAGCGGACGAGCAGTACTTC
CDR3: CSVEIGSGADEQYF

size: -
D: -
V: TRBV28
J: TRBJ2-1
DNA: TGTGCCAGCACCCTAGCGTCGCCCTCCTACAATGAGCAGTTCTTC
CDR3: CASTLASPSYNEQFF

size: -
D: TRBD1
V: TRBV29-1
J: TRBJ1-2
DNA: TGCAGCGCCGGAGGGGACAGGGTGCATGGCTACACCTTC
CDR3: CSAGGDRVHGYTF

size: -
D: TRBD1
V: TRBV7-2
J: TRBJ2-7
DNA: TGTGCCAGCAGATTGACGACAGGGGGCGGCTACGAGCAGTACTTC
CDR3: CASRLTTGGGYEQYF

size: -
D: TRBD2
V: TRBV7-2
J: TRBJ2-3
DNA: TGTGCCAGCAGCTCCAGCGCTGCGGGGCGGGGGGCCGGCGTTACGCAGTATTTT
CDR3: CASSSSAAGRGAGVTQYF

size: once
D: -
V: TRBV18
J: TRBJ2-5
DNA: TGTGCCAGCTCGCGAGACGTCGCAGAGACCCAGTACTTC
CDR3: CASSRDVAETQYF

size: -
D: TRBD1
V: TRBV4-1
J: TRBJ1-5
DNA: TGCGCCAGCAGCACCGGGACAGGGGATTTTCAGCCCCAGCATTTT
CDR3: CASSTGTGDFQPQHF

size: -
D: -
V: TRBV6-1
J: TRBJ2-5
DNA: TGTGCCAGCAGTGTCCGGGACACACCCTCCCAAGAGACCCAGTACTTC
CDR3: CASSVRDTPSQETQYF

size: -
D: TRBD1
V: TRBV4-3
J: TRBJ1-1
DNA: TGCGCCAGCAGCCGAGGGACAGGGGTTTATGAAGCTTTCTTT
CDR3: CASSRGTGVYEAFF

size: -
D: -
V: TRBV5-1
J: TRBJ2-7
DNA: TGCGCCAGCAGCTCAATGCCGGAACTAGCAGGCGAGCAGTACTTC
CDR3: CASSSMPELAGEQYF

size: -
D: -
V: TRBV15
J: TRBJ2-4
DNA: TGTGCCACCAGCCACCAGGGACCGAGTCTAGCCAAAAACATTCAGTACTTC
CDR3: CATSHQGPSLAKNIQYF

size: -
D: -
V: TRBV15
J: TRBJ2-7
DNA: TGTGCCACCAGCAGGCCTCTCGGGACACATCCCTACGAGCAGTACTTC
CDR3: CATSRPLGTHPYEQYF

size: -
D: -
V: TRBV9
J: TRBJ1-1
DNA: TGTGCCAGCAGCGTTACAGGAGCCACTGAAGCTTTCTTT
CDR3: CASSVTGATEAFF

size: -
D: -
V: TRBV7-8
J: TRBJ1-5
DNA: TGTGCCAGCAGCGCTACCGGGGGGGCCTTTATTGATCAGCCCCAGCATTTT
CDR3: CASSATGGAFIDQPQHF

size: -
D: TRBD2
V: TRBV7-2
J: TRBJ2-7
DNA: TGTGCCAGCAGCCTGGCCGGTGGACTAGCGGGCGTACACGAGCAGTACTTC
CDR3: CASSLAGGLAGVHEQYF

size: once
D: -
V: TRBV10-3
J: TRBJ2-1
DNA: TGTGCCATCAGACAGTCCCGCTCCTACAATGAGCAGTTCTTC
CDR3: CAIRQSRSYNEQFF

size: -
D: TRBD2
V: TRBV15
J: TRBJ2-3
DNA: TGTGCCACCAGCATCTGGACTAGCGGGCGCACAGATACGCAGTATTTT
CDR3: CATSIWTSGRTDTQYF